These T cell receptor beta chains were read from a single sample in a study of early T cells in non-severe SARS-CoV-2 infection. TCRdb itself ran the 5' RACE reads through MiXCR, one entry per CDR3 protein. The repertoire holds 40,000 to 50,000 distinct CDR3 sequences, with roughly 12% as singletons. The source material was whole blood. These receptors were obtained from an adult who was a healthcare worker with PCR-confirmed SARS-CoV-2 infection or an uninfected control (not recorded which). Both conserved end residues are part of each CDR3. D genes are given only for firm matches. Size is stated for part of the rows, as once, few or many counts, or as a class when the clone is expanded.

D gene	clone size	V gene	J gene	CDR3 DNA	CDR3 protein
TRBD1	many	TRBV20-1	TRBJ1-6	TGCAGCGCTAGGGGGAGACAGGGTGAATCACCCCTCCACTTT	CSARGRQGESPLHF
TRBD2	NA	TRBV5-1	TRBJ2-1	TGCGCCAGCAGCACGCACAACCTAGCGGCTGCACGCGATGAGCAGTTCTTC	CASSTHNLAAARDEQFF
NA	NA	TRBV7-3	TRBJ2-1	TGTGCCAGCAGCGATCCAGGACGGGGCTACAATGAGCAGTTCTTC	CASSDPGRGYNEQFF
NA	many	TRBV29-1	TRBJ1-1	TGCAGCGTTGAAGTCTGGTCGAACACTGAAGCTTTCTTT	CSVEVWSNTEAFF
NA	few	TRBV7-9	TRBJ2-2	TGTGCCAGCAGCTTATCAGGGACCGGGGAGCTGTTTTTT	CASSLSGTGELFF
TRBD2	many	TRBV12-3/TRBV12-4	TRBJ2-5	TGTGCCAGCAGCAACCTGACTAGCGGGCGCCCAGGGACCCAGTACTTC	CASSNLTSGRPGTQYF
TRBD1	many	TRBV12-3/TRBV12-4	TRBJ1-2	TGTGCCAGCAGTTTCGCCGGGACAGCTAACTATGGCTACACCTTC	CASSFAGTANYGYTF
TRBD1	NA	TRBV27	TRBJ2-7	TGTGCCAGCAGCTTTACAGGGGGCTTGCAGCAGTACTTC	CASSFTGGLQQYF
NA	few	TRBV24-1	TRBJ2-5	TGTGCCACCAGTGATTATGGACCTACTCAAGAGACCCAGTACTTC	CATSDYGPTQETQYF
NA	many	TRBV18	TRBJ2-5	TGTGCCAGCTCACCACGAGGCGAAGAGACCCAGTACTTC	CASSPRGEETQYF
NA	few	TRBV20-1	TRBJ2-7	TGCAGTGCTAGAAAAGGGAGCGGAGAATACGAGCAGTACTTC	CSARKGSGEYEQYF
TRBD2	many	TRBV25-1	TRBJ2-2	TGTGCCAGCAGTGGGACTAGCGACACCGGGGAGCTGTTTTTT	CASSGTSDTGELFF
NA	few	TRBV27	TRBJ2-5	TGTGCCAGCAGTAGAGCAGGGGAGAGGCGGACCCAGTACTTC	CASSRAGERRTQYF
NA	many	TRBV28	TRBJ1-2	TGTGCCAGCAGCGAGAGAATCGGCCGGAATGGCTACACCTTC	CASSERIGRNGYTF
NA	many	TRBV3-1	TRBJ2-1	TGTGCCAGCAGCCAAGCGGACGGCCGGACTTTGTACAATGAGCAGTTCTTC	CASSQADGRTLYNEQFF
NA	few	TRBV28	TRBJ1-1	TGTGCCAGCAGTTTACTGCGCGAAGCTTTCTTT	CASSLLREAFF
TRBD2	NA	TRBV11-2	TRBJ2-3	TGTGCCAGCAGCGATGGGACTAGGGTGTTCACAGATACGCAGTATTTT	CASSDGTRVFTDTQYF
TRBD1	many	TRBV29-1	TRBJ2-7	TGCAGCGTCGCCAACGTCCCGGGACAGGGGATCTACGAGCAGTACTTC	CSVANVPGQGIYEQYF
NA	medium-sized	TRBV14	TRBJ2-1	TGTGCCAGCAGCCAAGAATCGGGGAGGAACAATGAGCAGTTCTTC	CASSQESGRNNEQFF
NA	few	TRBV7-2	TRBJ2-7	TGTGCCAGCAGCTTGGAACAGAGCTCCTACGAGCAGTACTTC	CASSLEQSSYEQYF
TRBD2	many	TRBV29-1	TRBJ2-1	TGCAGCGGTGGGGAGGGTGGCTCCTACAATGAGCAGTTCTTC	CSGGEGGSYNEQFF
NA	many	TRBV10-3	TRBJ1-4	TGTGCCATCAGCTCCGGCAGCAGGGTATATGAAAAACTGTTTTTT	CAISSGSRVYEKLFF
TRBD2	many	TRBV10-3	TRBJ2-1	TGTGCCATCAGTGAGTCTCTAGCGGGCGGCAATGAGCAGTTCTTC	CAISESLAGGNEQFF
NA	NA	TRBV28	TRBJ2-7	TGTGCCAGCAGAGACTGGGGGTCCGAGCAGTACTTC	CASRDWGSEQYF
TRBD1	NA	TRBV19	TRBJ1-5	TGTGCCAGTAGTATATCCCGGACAGGGGGAAACATGCGGAATCAGCCCCAGCATTTT	CASSISRTGGNMRNQPQHF
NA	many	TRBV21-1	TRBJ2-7	TGTGCCAGCAGGATCCGTGACGGACCCTACGAGCAGTACTTC	CASRIRDGPYEQYF
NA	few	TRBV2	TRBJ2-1	TGTGCCAGCAGTGGGACACCGAATGAGCAGTTCTTC	CASSGTPNEQFF
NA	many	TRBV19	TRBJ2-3	TGTGCCAGTAGTATGGGCCACAGGGCCGATACGCAGTATTTT	CASSMGHRADTQYF
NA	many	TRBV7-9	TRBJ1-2	TGTGCCAGCAGCTTCCCTCAGGAGGGCTACACCTTC	CASSFPQEGYTF
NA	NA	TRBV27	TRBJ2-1	TGTGCCAGCACCCCCTTCGGGCCGTCCTACAATGAGCAGTTCTTC	CASTPFGPSYNEQFF
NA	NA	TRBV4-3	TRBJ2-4	TGCGCCAGCAGCCAAGTTCCCGCATCTAGCGCCCAAAACATTCAGTACTTC	CASSQVPASSAQNIQYF
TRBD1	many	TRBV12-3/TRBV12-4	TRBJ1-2	TGTGCCAGCAGTAGACGGACAGGCGAGAACTATGGCTACACCTTC	CASSRRTGENYGYTF
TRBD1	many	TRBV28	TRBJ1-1	TGTGCCAGCAGTGCTACAGGGGGGGGTGCTTTCTTT	CASSATGGGAFF
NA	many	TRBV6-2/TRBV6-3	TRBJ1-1	TGTGCCAGCAGTTACTCAGACAGTCGGGCTGAAGCTTTCTTT	CASSYSDSRAEAFF
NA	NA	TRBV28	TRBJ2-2	TGTGCCAGCAGTATAGACAGCGGGGAGCTGTTTTTT	CASSIDSGELFF
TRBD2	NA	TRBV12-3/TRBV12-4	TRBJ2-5	TGTGCCAGCAGTTTTGAGCGGGGAGGGGCGGAGACCCAGTACTTC	CASSFERGGAETQYF
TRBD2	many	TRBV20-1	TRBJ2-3	TGCAGTGCTAGGCCCCCTGGGACTAGGGGCACAGATACGCAGTATTTT	CSARPPGTRGTDTQYF
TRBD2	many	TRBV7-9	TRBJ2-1	TGTGCCAGCAGCTTAGCGGTAGCGGGAACAAATGAGCAGTTCTTC	CASSLAVAGTNEQFF
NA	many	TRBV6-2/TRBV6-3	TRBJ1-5	TGTGCCAGCAAAGGGCCGTCAGGTCCACGCGAAGGTCAGCCCCAGCATTTT	CASKGPSGPREGQPQHF
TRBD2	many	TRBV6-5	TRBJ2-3	TGTGCCAGCAGCCGTCGGGCTAGCGGGAGCCCAACTAGCACAGATACGCAGTATTTT	CASSRRASGSPTSTDTQYF
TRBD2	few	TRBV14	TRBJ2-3	TGTGCCAGCAGCCACTTCCTAGCGGGCACAGATACGCAGTATTTT	CASSHFLAGTDTQYF
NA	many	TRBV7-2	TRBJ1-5	TGTGCCAGCAGCTTAGTGCCCGGAGGTGGATCGATTTCGAATCAGCCCCAGCATTTT	CASSLVPGGGSISNQPQHF
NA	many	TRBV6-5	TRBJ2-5	TGTGCCAGCAGCCAAGGGACCTGGGGGGAGACCCAGTACTTC	CASSQGTWGETQYF
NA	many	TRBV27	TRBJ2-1	TGTGCCAGCAGTTTAGGAACTAACTCCTACAATGAGCAGTTCTTC	CASSLGTNSYNEQFF
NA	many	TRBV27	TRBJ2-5	TGTGCCAGCAGTTTGGGGACTCCTCCGGGGGAGACCCAGTACTTC	CASSLGTPPGETQYF
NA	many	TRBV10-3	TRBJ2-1	TGTGCCATCAGTGAGTCGACGGGCCACGGGCAGTTCTTC	CAISESTGHGQFF
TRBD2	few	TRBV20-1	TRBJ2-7	TGCAGTGCCAGGACTAGCGGGATCCACGAGCAGTACTTC	CSARTSGIHEQYF
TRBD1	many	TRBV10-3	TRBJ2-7	TGTGCCATCAGCGGGACAGACGTCTACGAGCAGTACTTC	CAISGTDVYEQYF
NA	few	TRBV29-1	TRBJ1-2	TGCAGCGTTCAAAGTGGCGTCTATGGCTACACCTTC	CSVQSGVYGYTF
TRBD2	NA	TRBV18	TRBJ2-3	TGTGCCAGCTCGCGCGTAGCGGGACACACAGATACGCAGTATTTT	CASSRVAGHTDTQYF
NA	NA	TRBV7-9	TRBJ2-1	TGTGCCAGCAGCCCAAGGCTCGGGGGCTACAATGAGCAGTTCTTC	CASSPRLGGYNEQFF
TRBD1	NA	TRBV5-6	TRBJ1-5	TGTGCCAGCAGCTTGGCCCGGGACAGATATAGCAATCAGCCCCAGCATTTT	CASSLARDRYSNQPQHF